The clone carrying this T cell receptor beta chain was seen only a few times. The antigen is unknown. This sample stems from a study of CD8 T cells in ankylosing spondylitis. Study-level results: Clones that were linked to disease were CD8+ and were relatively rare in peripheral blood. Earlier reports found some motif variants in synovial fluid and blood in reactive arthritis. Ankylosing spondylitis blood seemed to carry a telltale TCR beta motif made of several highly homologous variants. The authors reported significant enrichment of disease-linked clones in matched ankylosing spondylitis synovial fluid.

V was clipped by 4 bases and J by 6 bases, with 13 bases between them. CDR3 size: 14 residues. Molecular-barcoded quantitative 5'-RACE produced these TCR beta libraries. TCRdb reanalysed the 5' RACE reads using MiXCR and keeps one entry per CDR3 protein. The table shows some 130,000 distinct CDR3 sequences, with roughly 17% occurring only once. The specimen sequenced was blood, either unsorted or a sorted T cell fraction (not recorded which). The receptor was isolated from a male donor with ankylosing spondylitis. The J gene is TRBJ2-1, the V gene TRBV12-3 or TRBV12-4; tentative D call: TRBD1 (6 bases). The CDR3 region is CASSYRASLNEQFF. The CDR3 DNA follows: TGTGCCAGCAGTTACAGGGCTAGCCTCAATGAGCAGTTCTTC.